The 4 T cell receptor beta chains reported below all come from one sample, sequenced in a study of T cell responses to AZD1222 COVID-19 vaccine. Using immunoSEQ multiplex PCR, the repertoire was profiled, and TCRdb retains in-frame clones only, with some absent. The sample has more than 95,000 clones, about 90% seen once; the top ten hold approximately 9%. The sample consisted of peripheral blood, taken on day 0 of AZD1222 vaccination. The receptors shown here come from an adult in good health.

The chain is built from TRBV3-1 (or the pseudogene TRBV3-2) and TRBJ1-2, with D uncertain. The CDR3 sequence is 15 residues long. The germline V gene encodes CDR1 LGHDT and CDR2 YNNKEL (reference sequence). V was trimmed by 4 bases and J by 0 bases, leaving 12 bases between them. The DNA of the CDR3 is TGTGCCAGCAGCCCTCGGGGAGGACCTAACTATGGCTACACCTTC. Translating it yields CASSPRGGPNYGYTF.

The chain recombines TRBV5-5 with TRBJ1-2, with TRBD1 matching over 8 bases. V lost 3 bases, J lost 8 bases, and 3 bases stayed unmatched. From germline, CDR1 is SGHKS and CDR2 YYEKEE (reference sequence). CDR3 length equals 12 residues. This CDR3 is CASSYDRGGYTF. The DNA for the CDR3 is TGTGCCAGCAGCTATGACAGGGGAGGCTACACCTTC.

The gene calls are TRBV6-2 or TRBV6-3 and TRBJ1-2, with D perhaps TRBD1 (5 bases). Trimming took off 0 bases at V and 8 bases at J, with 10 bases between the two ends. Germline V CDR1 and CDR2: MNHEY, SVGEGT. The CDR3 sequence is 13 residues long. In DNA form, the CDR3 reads TGTGCCAGCAGTTACTCGCCAGGGTTCGGCTACACCTTC. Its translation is CASSYSPGFGYTF.

CDR3 DNA sequence: TGCGCCAGCAGCGGACAAGGGGTGAGGGAAAAACTGTTTTTT. Amino acids: CASSGQGVREKLFF. This rearrangement joins TRBV5-1 to TRBJ1-4; D might be TRBD1 (5 bases). The germline gives CDR1 SGHRS, CDR2 YFSETQ. The CDR3 is made up of 14 amino acids. V dropped 4 bases and J dropped 8 bases, with 15 bases sitting between them.